Here is one T cell receptor beta chain with its context. The antigen remains undetermined. Method: immunoSEQ multiplex PCR; TCRdb's copy keeps in-frame clones and lacks some. The sample shows almost 85,000 clones, 65% to 90% of them seen only once. V lost 2 bases to trimming and J lost 6 bases; unmatched junction nucleotides: 13. Per germline, CDR1 SGHTA and CDR2 FQGTGA. This CDR3 comprises 17 residues. The data belong to a study of a mutant IDH1 vaccine in newly diagnosed glioma. Background on the study: Patients came in for eight vaccinations, in weeks 1, 3, 5, 7, 11, 15, 19 and 23. Vaccination followed radiotherapy alone by 4-6 weeks, or accompanied temozolomide cycles.

Time point specified: week 23, last vaccination. In every dose of vaccine, 300 ug of mutant IDH1 20-mer peptide was given alongside topical imiquimod. The chain is built from TRBV7-3 and TRBJ2-1, with 7 bases matching TRBD2. Sequenced here: PBMCs, sampled from a glioma patient whose treatment included an IDH1 peptide vaccine. This clonotype was sampled from a man younger than 45 with glioma. Some clones in this sample may be carry-over from other donors' samples. Written as DNA, the CDR3 is TGTGCCAGCAGCTTATACCTGGGGCGGGAGTCGGGCAATGAGCAGTTCTTC. Its protein is CASSLYLGRESGNEQFF.